This T cell receptor beta chain comes out of a study of Ad26.COV2.S vaccination and SARS-CoV-2 variants. Points from the study as a whole: With respect to non-spike TCR breadth, vaccine and placebo recipients were similar.

V was cut by 1 base and J by 3 bases, with 10 bases left in between. Germline CDR1 reads LNHNV; CDR2 reads YYDKDF (reference sequence). This CDR3 spans 15 amino acids. Only in-frame clones appear in the TCRdb table, and some are missing; sequencing was by immunoSEQ multiplex PCR. This sample yields some 450,000 clones, of which less than 95% are seen a single time; approximately 4.3% belongs to the top ten. As regards this clone: Its antigen is currently unknown.

Documented treatment: 19 received Ad26.COV2.S at low or high dose, single or two shots; a few received placebo; per-sample allocation not given. The investigators took samples on day 63 after the first vaccine or placebo injection. Sample: peripheral blood, taken in a trial of Ad26.COV2.S vaccine versus placebo. This chain connects TRBV15 to TRBJ2-1, with D possibly matching TRBD1 (6 bases). The sequence came from a person between 18 and 65 years old who received the Ad26.COV2.S COVID-19 vaccine or a placebo. CDR3 in amino acids: CATSRGGTLYNEQFF. The CDR3 region has the DNA TGTGCCACCAGCAGAGGGGGGACACTCTACAATGAGCAGTTCTTC.